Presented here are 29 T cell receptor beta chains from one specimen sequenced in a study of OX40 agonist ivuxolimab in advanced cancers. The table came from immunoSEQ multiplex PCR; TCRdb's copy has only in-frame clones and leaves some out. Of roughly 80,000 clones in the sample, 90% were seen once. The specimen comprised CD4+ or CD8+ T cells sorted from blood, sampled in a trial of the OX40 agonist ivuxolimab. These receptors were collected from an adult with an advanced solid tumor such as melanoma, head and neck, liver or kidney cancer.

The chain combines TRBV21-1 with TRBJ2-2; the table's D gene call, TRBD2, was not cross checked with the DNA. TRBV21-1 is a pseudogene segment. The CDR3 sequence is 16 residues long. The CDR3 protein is CASSTRTSPGPGELFF. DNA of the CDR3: TGTGCCAGCAGCACTCGGACTTCCCCGGGCCCCGGGGAGCTGTTTTTT.

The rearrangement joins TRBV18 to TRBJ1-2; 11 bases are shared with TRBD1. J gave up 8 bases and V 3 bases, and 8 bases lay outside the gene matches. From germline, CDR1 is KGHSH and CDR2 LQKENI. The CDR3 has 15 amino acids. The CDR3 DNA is TGTGCCAGCTCACCTGGACAGGGGGCGCGAGGAGGCTACACCTTC. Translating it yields CASSPGQGARGGYTF.

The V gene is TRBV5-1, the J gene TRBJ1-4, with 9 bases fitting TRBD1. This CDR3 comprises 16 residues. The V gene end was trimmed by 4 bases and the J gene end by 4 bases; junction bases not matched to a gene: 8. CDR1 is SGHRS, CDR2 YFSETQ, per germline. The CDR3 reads CASSVSPGQGNEKLFF. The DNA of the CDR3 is TGCGCCAGCAGCGTTAGCCCGGGACAGGGTAATGAAAAACTGTTTTTT.

In DNA, the CDR3 is TGTGCCAGCAGCGAAATAGGGGCGCGGGTCTCCTACGAGCAGTACTTC. Protein sequence: CASSEIGARVSYEQYF. This chain uses TRBV7-2 with TRBJ2-7; D possibly uses TRBD1 or TRBD2 (5 bases each). The ends were cut back, 5 bases at V and 0 bases at J, with 17 bases in the middle. The CDR3 is made up of 16 amino acids. Germline V lookup: CDR1 SGHTA, CDR2 FQGNSA. Full variable domain (missing parts from reference TRBV7-2 and TRBJ2-7): GAGVSQSPSNKVTEKGKDVELRCDPISGHTALYWYRQSLGQGLEFLIYFQGNSAPDKSGLPSDRFSAERTGGSVSTLTIQRTQQEDSAVYLCASSEIGARVSYEQYFGPGTRLTVT.

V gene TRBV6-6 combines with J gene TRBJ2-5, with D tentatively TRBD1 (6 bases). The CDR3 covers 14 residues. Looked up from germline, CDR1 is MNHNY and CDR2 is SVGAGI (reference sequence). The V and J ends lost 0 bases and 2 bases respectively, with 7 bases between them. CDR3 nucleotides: TGTGCCAGCAGTTACTCCGGACAGCAAGAGACCCAGTACTTC. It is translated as CASSYSGQQETQYF.

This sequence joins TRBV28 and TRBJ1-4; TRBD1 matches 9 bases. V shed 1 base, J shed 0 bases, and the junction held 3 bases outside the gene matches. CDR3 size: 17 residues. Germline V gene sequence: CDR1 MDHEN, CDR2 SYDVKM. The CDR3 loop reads CASSLSGQGTTNEKLFF. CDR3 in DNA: TGTGCCAGCAGTTTATCCGGACAGGGGACAACTAATGAAAAACTGTTTTTT. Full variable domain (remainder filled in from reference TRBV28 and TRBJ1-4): DVKVTQSSRYLVKRTGEKVFLECVQDMDHENMFWYRQDPGLGLRLIYFSYDVKMKEKGDIPEGYSVSREKKERFSLILESASTNQTSMYLCASSLSGQGTTNEKLFFGSGTQLSVL.

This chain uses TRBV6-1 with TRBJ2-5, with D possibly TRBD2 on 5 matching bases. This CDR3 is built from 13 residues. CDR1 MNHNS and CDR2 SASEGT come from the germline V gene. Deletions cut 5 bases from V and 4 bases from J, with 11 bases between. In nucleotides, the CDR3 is TGTGCCAGCAGTCCGAGGGTACCAGAGACCCAGTACTTC. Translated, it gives CASSPRVPETQYF.

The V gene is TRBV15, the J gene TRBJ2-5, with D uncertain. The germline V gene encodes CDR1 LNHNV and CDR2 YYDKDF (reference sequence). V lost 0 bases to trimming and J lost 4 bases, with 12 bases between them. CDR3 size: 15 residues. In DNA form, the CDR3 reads TGTGCCACCAGCAGAGATCCCCCTTCTGGAGAGACCCAGTACTTC. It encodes CATSRDPPSGETQYF.

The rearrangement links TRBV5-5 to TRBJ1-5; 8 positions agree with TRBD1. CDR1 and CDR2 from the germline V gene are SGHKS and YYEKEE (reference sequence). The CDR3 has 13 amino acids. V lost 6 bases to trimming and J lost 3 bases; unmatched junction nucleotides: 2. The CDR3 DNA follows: TGTGCCAGCAAGGGACAGGTCAATCAGCCCCAGCATTTT. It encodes CASKGQVNQPQHF.

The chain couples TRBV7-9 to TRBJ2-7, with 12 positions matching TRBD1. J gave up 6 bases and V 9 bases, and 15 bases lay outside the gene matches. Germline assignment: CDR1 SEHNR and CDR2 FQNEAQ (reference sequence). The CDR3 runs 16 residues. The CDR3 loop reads CASTALGDRGRVEQYF. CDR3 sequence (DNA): TGTGCCAGTACGGCACTAGGGGACAGGGGGCGAGTCGAGCAGTACTTC. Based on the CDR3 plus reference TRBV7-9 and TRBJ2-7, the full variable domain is DTGVSQNPRHKITKRGQNVTFRCDPISEHNRLYWYRQTLGQGPEFLTYFQNEAQLEKSRLLSDRFSAERPKGSFSTLEIQRTEQGDSAMYLCASTALGDRGRVEQYFGPGTRLTVT.

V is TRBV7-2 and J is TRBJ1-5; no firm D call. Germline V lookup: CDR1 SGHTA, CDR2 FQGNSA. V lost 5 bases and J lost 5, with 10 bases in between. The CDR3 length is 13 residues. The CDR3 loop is CASSPSAYQPQHF. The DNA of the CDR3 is TGTGCCAGCAGCCCTTCAGCTTATCAGCCCCAGCATTTT.

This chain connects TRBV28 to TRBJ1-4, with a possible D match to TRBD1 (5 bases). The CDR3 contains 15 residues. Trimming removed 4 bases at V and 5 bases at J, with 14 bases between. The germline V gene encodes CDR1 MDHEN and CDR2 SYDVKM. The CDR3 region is CASSSQGYSNEKLFF. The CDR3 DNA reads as TGTGCCAGCAGTTCGCAGGGCTATTCAAATGAAAAACTGTTTTTT.

CDR3 nucleotides: TGTGCCATCTCCCCGGGGGGGGGTTCCTACGAGCAGTACTTC. It is translated as CAISPGGGSYEQYF. The chain links TRBV10-3 to TRBJ2-7, with 8 bases that match TRBD2. The CDR3 has 14 residues. The trim removed 8 bases at V and 1 base at J, leaving 7 bases unmatched. Germline V gene sequence: CDR1 ENHRY, CDR2 SYGVKD.

CDR3 nucleotides: TGTGCCAGCAGCTTGGCGGGGGTGACTTCGGGTGGCTATGGCTACACCTTC. Protein sequence: CASSLAGVTSGGYGYTF. The chain has TRBV5-5 and TRBJ1-2; a possible D gene is TRBD1 (5 bases). This CDR3 contains 17 residues. Germline CDR1 is SGHKS and CDR2 is YYEKEE (reference sequence). Trimming took 0 bases from V and 4 from J, leaving 19 bases between them.

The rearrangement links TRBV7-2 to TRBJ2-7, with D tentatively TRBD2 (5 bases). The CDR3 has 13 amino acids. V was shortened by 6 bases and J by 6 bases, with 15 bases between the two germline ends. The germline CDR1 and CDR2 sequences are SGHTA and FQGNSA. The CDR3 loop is CASSISASTEQYF. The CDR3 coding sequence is TGTGCCAGCAGTATAAGTGCTAGCACCGAGCAGTACTTC.

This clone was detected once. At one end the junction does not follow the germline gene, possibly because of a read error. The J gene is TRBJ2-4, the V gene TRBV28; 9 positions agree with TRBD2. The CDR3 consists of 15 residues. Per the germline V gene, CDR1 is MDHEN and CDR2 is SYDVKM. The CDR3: CAGRPLTSGQNIQYF. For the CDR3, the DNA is TGTGCCGGCAGACCCCTGACTAGCGGACAAAACATTCAGTACTTC.

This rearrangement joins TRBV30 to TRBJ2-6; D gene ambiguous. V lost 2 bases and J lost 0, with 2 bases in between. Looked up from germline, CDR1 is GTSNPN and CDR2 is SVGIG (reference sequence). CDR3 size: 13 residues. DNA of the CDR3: TGTGCCTGGAGTCTCTCTGGGGCCAACGTCCTGACTTTC. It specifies CAWSLSGANVLTF.

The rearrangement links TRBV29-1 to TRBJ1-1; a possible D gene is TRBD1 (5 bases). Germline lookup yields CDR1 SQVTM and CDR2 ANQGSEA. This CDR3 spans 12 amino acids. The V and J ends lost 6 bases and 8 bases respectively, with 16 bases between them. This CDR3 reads CSVGTSVLEAFF. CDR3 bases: TGCAGCGTGGGGACCTCTGTTCTCGAAGCTTTCTTT.

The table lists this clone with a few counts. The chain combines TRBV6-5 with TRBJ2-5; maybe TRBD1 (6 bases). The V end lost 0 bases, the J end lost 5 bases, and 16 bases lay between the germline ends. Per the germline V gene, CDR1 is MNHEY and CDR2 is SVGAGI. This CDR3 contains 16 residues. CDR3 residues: CASSYSRAQRGETQYF. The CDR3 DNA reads TGTGCCAGCAGTTACTCGAGAGCCCAAAGGGGGGAGACCCAGTACTTC.

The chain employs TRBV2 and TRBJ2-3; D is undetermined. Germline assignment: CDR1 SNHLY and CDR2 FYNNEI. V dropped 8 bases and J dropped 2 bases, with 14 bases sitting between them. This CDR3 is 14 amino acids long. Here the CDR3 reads CASGLDISTDTQYF. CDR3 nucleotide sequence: TGTGCCAGCGGCCTAGACATTTCCACAGATACGCAGTATTTT.

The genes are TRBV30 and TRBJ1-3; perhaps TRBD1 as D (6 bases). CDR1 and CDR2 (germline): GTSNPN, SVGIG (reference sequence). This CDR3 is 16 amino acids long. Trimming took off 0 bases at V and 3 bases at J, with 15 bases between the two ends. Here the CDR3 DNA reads TGTGCCTGGAGTGTATTGTTCAGGGGACATGGAAACACCATATATTTT. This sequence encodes CAWSVLFRGHGNTIYF. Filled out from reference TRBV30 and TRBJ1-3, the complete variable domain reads SQTIHQWPATLVQPVGSPLSLECTVEGTSNPNLYWYRQAAGRGLQLLFYSVGIGQISSEVPQNLSASRPQDRQFILSSKKLLLSDSGFYLCAWSVLFRGHGNTIYFGEGSWLTVV.

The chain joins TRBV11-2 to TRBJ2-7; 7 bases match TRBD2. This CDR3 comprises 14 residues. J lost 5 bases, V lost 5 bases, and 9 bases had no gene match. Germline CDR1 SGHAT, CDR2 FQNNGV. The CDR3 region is CASSPRLAVDEQYF. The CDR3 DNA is TGTGCCAGCAGCCCAAGACTAGCCGTCGACGAGCAGTACTTC. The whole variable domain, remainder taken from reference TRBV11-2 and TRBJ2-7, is EAGVAQSPRYKIIEKRQSVAFWCNPISGHATLYWYQQILGQGPKLLIQFQNNGVVDDSQLPKDRFSAERLKGVDSTLKIQPAKLEDSAVYLCASSPRLAVDEQYFGPGTRLTVT.

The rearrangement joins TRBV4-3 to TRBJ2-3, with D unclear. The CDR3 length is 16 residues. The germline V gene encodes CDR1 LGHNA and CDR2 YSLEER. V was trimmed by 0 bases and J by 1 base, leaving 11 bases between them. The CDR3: CASSQDFPGGTDTQYF. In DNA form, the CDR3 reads TGCGCCAGCAGCCAAGATTTCCCTGGTGGCACAGATACGCAGTATTTT.

The CDR3 sequence is CASSRVQGAGNQPQHF. The CDR3 nucleotides read TGTGCCAGCAGTCGCGTACAGGGGGCCGGAAATCAGCCCCAGCATTTT. The V gene is TRBV28, the J gene TRBJ1-5; 9 nucleotides match TRBD1. The length of the CDR3 is 16 residues. Germline values: CDR1 MDHEN, CDR2 SYDVKM. Trimming cost V 5 bases and J 4 bases; bases outside gene matches: 9.

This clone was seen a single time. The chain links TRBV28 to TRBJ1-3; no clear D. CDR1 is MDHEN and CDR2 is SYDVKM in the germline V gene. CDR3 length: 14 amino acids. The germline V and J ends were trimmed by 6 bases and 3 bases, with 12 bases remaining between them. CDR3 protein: CASRAGGSGNTIYF. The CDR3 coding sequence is TGTGCCAGCAGGGCGGGAGGGAGTGGAAACACCATATATTTT.

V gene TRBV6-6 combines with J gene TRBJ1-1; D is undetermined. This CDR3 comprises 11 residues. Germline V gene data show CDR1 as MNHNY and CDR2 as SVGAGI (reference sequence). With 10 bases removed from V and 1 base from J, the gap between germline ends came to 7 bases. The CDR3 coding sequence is TGTGCCACACAGCAGAACACTGAAGCTTTCTTT. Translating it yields CATQQNTEAFF.

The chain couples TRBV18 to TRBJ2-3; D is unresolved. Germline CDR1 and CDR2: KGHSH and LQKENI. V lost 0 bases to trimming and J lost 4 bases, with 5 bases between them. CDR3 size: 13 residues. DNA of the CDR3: TGTGCCAGCTCACCACCGATTTCAGATACGCAGTATTTT. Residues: CASSPPISDTQYF.

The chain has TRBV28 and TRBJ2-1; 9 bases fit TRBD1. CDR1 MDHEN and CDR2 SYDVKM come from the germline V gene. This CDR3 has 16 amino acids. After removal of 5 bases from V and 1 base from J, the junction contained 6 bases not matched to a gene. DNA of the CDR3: TGTGCCAGCAGTCTATCCGGGACAGGGTCCTACAATGAGCAGTTCTTC. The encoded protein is CASSLSGTGSYNEQFF.

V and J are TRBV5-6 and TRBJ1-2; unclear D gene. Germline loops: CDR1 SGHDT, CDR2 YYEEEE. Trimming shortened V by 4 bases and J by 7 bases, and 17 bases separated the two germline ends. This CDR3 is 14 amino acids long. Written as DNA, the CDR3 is TGTGCCAGCAGCGTATTGCTAGGACGGGCTGGCTACACCTTC. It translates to CASSVLLGRAGYTF.